The 21 T cell receptor beta chains given below trace back to one sample, sequenced in a study of cytomegalovirus exposure and HLA in healthy donors. Generated by immunoSEQ multiplex PCR, the TCRdb table keeps only in-frame clones and is missing some. This table has about 120,000 clones, 70% to 90% appearing once. Sample: PBMCs. These receptors were taken from a woman between 18 and 30 years old in good health and CMV-seropositive.

This clone has just one count. The chain uses TRBV5-1 and TRBJ2-3, with TRBD1 identical over 10 bases. Trimming removed 5 bases from V and 3 bases from J; junction bases left unmatched: 0. The CDR3 runs to 13 residues. Germline assignment: CDR1 SGHRS and CDR2 YFSETQ. CDR3 residues: CASRDRGTDTQYF. Written as DNA, the CDR3 is TGCGCCAGCAGGGACAGGGGGACAGATACGCAGTATTTT.

This chain joins TRBV11-2 and TRBJ2-5, with a weak D call TRBD1 (6 bases). Germline V lookup: CDR1 SGHAT, CDR2 FQNNGV. The V end was cut by 3 bases, the J end by 4 bases, with 12 bases between. CDR3 size: 14 residues. This chain's CDR3 is CASSFTGYRETQYF. The CDR3 DNA sequence: TGTGCCAGCAGCTTCACAGGGTATCGAGAGACCCAGTACTTC.

The CDR3 DNA reads TGTGCCAGCAGGGCCCCGGGAAACACCATATATTTT. Protein product: CASRAPGNTIYF. V is TRBV2 and J is TRBJ1-3; D call uncertain. V was pared by 6 bases and J by 4 bases, with 7 bases between. Germline V gene lookup returns CDR1 SNHLY and CDR2 FYNNEI. The CDR3 extends over 12 amino acids. The full variable domain, rest sourced from reference TRBV2 and TRBJ1-3, is EPEVTQTPSHQVTQMGQEVILRCVPISNHLYFYWYRQILGQKVEFLVSFYNNEISEKSEIFDDQFSVERPDGSNFTLKIRSTKLEDSAMYFCASRAPGNTIYFGEGSWLTVV.

The rearrangement joins TRBV2 to TRBJ1-1, with 7 bases that match TRBD1. CDR3 size: 12 residues. The germline V gene encodes CDR1 SNHLY and CDR2 FYNNEI. Trimming removed 6 bases from V and 14 bases from J; junction bases left unmatched: 12. The CDR3 is CASRVGTDPIFF. In DNA, the CDR3 is TGTGCCAGCAGGGTGGGGACAGACCCGATCTTCTTT.

The genes are TRBV4-2 and TRBJ2-5; 8 positions agree with TRBD2. This CDR3 comprises 15 residues. Per the germline V gene, CDR1 is LGHNA and CDR2 is YNFKEQ. With V trimmed by 2 bases and J by 5 bases, 7 bases remained unmatched. Written as DNA, the CDR3 is TGTGCCAGCAGCCAAACCGGGGGGGCCGTTGAGACCCAGTACTTC. Amino acid sequence: CASSQTGGAVETQYF.

This clone was seen a single time. The chain is built from TRBV5-6 and TRBJ2-5; 9 bases map to TRBD2. Trimming removed 4 bases from V and 2 bases from J; junction bases left unmatched: 3. The CDR3 runs to 14 residues. Germline V lookup: CDR1 SGHDT, CDR2 YYEEEE. The DNA for the CDR3 is TGTGCCAGCAGCGAAGCGGGAGGACAAGAGACCCAGTACTTC. Protein sequence: CASSEAGGQETQYF. Based on the CDR3 plus reference TRBV5-6 and TRBJ2-5, the full variable domain is DAGVTQSPTHLIKTRGQQVTLRCSPKSGHDTVSWYQQALGQGPQFIFQYYEEEERQRGNFPDRFSGHQFPNYSSELNVNALLLGDSALYLCASSEAGGQETQYFGPGTRLLVL.

The rearrangement links TRBV30 to TRBJ2-7; tentative D call: TRBD1 (6 bases). Trimming stripped 5 bases from V and 6 bases from J, with 23 bases between. Looked up from germline, CDR1 is GTSNPN and CDR2 is SVGIG (reference sequence). The CDR3 is 15 amino acids. The CDR3 DNA reads TGTGCCTGGTGCCTGGGGCAGGGGACAAGGGTCGAGCAGTACTTC. Encoded protein: CAWCLGQGTRVEQYF.

The chain carries TRBV7-8 and TRBJ2-7, with TRBD1 identical over 8 bases. The CDR3 is 14 residues long. V lost 5 bases and J lost 7; bases outside the gene matches: 10. Germline CDR1 SGHVS, CDR2 FQNEAQ. The DNA of the CDR3 is TGTGCCAGCAGCCCGGACAGGGTATTGTGGGAGCAGTACTTC. Translating gives CASSPDRVLWEQYF.

The V and J genes are TRBV9 and TRBJ2-5; 9 positions agree with TRBD2. The CDR3 consists of 16 residues. Germline CDR1 and CDR2: SGDLS and YYNGEE. Losses at the gene ends were 0 bases for V and 4 bases for J; bases not matched to a gene: 7. CDR3 sequence: CASSVVERGALETQYF. CDR3 nucleotides: TGTGCCAGCAGCGTAGTAGAGCGGGGGGCCCTAGAGACCCAGTACTTC.

V is TRBV6-5 and J is TRBJ2-2, with unresolved D. Germline values: CDR1 MNHEY, CDR2 SVGAGI. The CDR3 covers 14 residues. V lost 0 bases to trimming and J lost 5 bases, with 7 bases between them. The CDR3 bases are TGTGCCAGCAGTTACTCGTTCGGTACCGGGGAGCTGTTTTTT. This gives the protein CASSYSFGTGELFF.

The rearrangement joins TRBV5-5 to TRBJ1-5; a weak D match, TRBD1 (5 bases). Germline CDR1 and CDR2: SGHKS and YYEKEE (reference sequence). Trimming cost V 2 bases and J 7 bases, with 10 bases left between them. CDR3 size: 13 residues. CDR3: CASSLRRDQPQHF. Written as DNA, the CDR3 is TGTGCCAGCAGCTTAAGGCGGGACCAGCCCCAGCATTTT.

In this sample, this clone turned up once. The chain links TRBV5-6 to TRBJ1-2; unclear D gene. Germline CDR1 is SGHDT and CDR2 is YYEEEE. Trimming cost V 0 bases and J 0 bases, with 15 bases left between them. The CDR3 runs 17 residues. CDR3 in DNA: TGTGCCAGCAGCTTGGATACCCGCAGAAGATCTAACTATGGCTACACCTTC. Amino acid sequence: CASSLDTRRRSNYGYTF.

This clone has a handful of counts. The rearrangement joins TRBV2 to TRBJ1-2; no definite D call. V was trimmed by 8 bases and J by 3 bases, leaving 16 bases between them. The CDR3 has 14 amino acids. The V gene's germline CDR1 is SNHLY and CDR2 FYNNEI. CDR3 region: CASSTFPRDYGYTF. The CDR3 bases are TGTGCCAGCTCAACATTTCCTCGGGACTATGGCTACACCTTC.

As concerns this clone: The sample holds other DNA sequences that translate to the same CDR3. The chain couples TRBV9 to TRBJ1-1, with a possible D match to TRBD1 (5 bases). The CDR3 runs to 11 residues. The V gene lost 4 bases and the J gene lost 5 bases, with 6 bases spanning the gap. The V gene's germline CDR1 is SGDLS and CDR2 YYNGEE. The CDR3 sequence: CASSRGTEAFF. The CDR3 nucleotides read TGTGCCAGCAGCCGGGGGACTGAAGCTTTCTTT. Using reference TRBV9 and TRBJ1-1 for the parts outside the CDR3, the full variable domain is DSGVTQTPKHLITATGQRVTLRCSPRSGDLSVYWYQQSLDQGLQFLIQYYNGEERAKGNILERFSAQQFPDLHSELNLSSLELGDSALYFCASSRGTEAFFGQGTRLTVV.

V and J are TRBV5-1 and TRBJ1-1; a possible D gene is TRBD1 (6 bases). Trimming took off 5 bases at V and 4 bases at J, with 12 bases between the two ends. Germline V CDR1 and CDR2: SGHRS, YFSETQ. The CDR3 is 13 residues long. CDR3 in DNA: TGCGCCAGCAGTATGGGGGGGGCCACTGAAGCTTTCTTT. This translates into CASSMGGATEAFF.

The chain combines TRBV29-1 with TRBJ2-1; TRBD2 aligns across 7 bases. Trimming cost V 6 bases and J 8 bases; bases outside gene matches: 4. The germline V gene encodes CDR1 SQVTM and CDR2 ANQGSEA. The CDR3 spans 11 residues. CDR3 protein: CSVGGGDEQFF. DNA for the CDR3: TGCAGCGTCGGTGGGGGGGATGAGCAGTTCTTC.

The chain has TRBV19 and TRBJ1-1, with TRBD1 matching over 8 bases. The CDR3 runs to 12 residues. Germline trimming cut 6 bases from V and 10 bases from J; bases unmatched to any gene: 7. The V gene's germline CDR1 is LNHDA and CDR2 SQIVND (reference sequence). The CDR3, as DNA: TGTGCCAGTAGGCGGACAGGGTGGGGAGCTTTCTTT. Translated, it gives CASRRTGWGAFF.

V usage is TRBV29-1 and J usage is TRBJ2-3, with 9 bases that match TRBD2. V shed 6 bases and J 6 bases; nucleotides not matched to a gene: 16. The CDR3 contains 16 residues. Germline V CDR1 and CDR2: SQVTM, ANQGSEA. In DNA, the CDR3 is TGCAGCGTCCCGATAAGCGGGGGGCCCTTAGTTGATACGCAGTATTTT. It specifies CSVPISGGPLVDTQYF.

V usage is TRBV27 and J usage is TRBJ1-5, with a weak D call TRBD1 (5 bases). In germline, CDR1 is MNHEY, CDR2 SMNVEV (reference sequence). This CDR3 has 14 residues. Trimming removed 3 bases from V and 4 bases from J, with 10 bases in between. In DNA, the CDR3 is TGTGCCAGCAGTTTTGATCGGGGGAATCAGCCCCAGCATTTT. Its translation is CASSFDRGNQPQHF.

The chain uses TRBV10-2 and TRBJ2-7; D might be TRBD1 (7 bases). This CDR3 contains 14 residues. Germline CDR1 is WSHSY and CDR2 is SAAADI. V lost 2 bases to trimming and J lost 6 bases, with 14 bases between them. CDR3 protein: CASSETYRGGEQYF. Written as DNA, the CDR3 is TGCGCCAGCAGTGAGACTTACAGGGGAGGCGAGCAGTACTTC.

The chain uses TRBV5-1 and TRBJ2-5, with 16 bases aligning to TRBD2. Germline values: CDR1 SGHRS, CDR2 YFSETQ. CDR3 size: 16 residues. V shed 4 bases and J 6 bases; nucleotides not matched to a gene: 6. CDR3 protein: CASSPGLAGGQKTQYF. CDR3 bases: TGCGCCAGCAGCCCGGGACTAGCGGGGGGGCAGAAGACCCAGTACTTC.